This TCR beta chain appears in the sequencing data of a study of T cell changes during pregnancy in multiple sclerosis. CDR1 is SQVTM and CDR2 is ANQGSEA in the germline V gene. The CDR3 runs to 13 residues. V lost 4 bases, J lost 2 bases, and 11 bases lay in between. Method: immunoSEQ multiplex PCR; TCRdb's copy keeps in-frame clones and lacks some. The repertoire includes just over 80,000 clones, 90% to 95% of them detected once, and under 1.2% sits in the top ten. This clonotype was sampled from a female donor with multiple sclerosis, enrolled in a pregnancy study. J is TRBJ1-2 and V is TRBV29-1; unclear D gene. The source was peripheral blood, collected in the second trimester of pregnancy. For the CDR3, the DNA is TGCAGCGTTGCTCCAAGCCACAACTATGGCTACACCTTC. Its protein product is CSVAPSHNYGYTF.